The clone carrying this TCR beta chain has more than one count but fewer than ten. CDR3 size: 14 residues. Trimming took 0 bases from V and 2 from J, leaving 8 bases between them. Germline V gene data show CDR1 as SGDLS and CDR2 as YYNGEE. This entry comes from a study of T-cell reconstitution after alpha-beta-depleted transplantation in children. TCRbeta library preparation incorporated unique molecular identifiers. TCRdb re-called the PCR reads through MiXCR, storing one row per CDR3 protein. This sample has about 270,000 distinct CDR3 sequences, with 9.9% found just once. The receptor was derived from a human donor who donated a stem cell graft to a child with SCID. The input for sequencing was PBMCs from the stem cell graft donor, taken from the stem cell graft. The chain couples TRBV9 to TRBJ2-5, with unresolved D. The CDR3 DNA is TGTGCCAGCAGCGTAGGCGCGTTGCAAGAGACCCAGTACTTC. Protein: CASSVGALQETQYF.